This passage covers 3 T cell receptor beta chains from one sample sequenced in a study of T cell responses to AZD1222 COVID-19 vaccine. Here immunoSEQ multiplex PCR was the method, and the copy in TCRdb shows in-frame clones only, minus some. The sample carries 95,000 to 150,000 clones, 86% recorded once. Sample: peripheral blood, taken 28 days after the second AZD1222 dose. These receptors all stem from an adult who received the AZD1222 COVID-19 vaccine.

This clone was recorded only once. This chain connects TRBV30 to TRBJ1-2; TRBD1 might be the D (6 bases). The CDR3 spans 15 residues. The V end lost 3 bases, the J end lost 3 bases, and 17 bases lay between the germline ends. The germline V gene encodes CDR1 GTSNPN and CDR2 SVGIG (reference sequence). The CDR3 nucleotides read TGTGCCTGGAGGAGGGGGGAGGGGATTGACTATGGCTACACCTTC. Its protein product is CAWRRGEGIDYGYTF.

DNA for the CDR3: TGTGCCAGCAGGGGACAGCTTAACACTGAAGCTTTCTTT. The encoded protein is CASRGQLNTEAFF. The chain has TRBV12-3 or TRBV12-4 and TRBJ1-1; TRBD1 matches at 7 bases. The ends lost 6 bases at V and 2 bases at J; junction bases unmatched: 3. This CDR3 spans 13 amino acids.

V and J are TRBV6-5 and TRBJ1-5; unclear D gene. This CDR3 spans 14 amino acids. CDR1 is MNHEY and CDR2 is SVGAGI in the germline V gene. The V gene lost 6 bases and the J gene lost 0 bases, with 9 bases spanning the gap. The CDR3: CASSFFYSNQPQHF. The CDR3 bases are TGTGCCAGCAGCTTCTTCTATAGCAATCAGCCCCAGCATTTT.